The TCR beta chain described here comes from a study of T cell responses to AZD1222 COVID-19 vaccine. Study-level points and caveats: Recipients of two AZD1222 doses showed rising Spike-specific TCR breadth and depth. After the peak T cell response, and only then, were repertoires sampled.

Produced via immunoSEQ multiplex PCR; TCRdb's table is partial and in-frame only. The repertoire has 150,000 to 200,000 clones, 80% to 90% of them found once; the top ten carry around 6.4%. The CDR3 is made up of 15 amino acids. The V gene's germline CDR1 is SGHNT and CDR2 YYREEE (reference sequence). V was pared by 2 bases and J by 1 base, with 10 bases between. As for this clone: The antigen remains unidentified.

The sample was peripheral blood, taken on day 0 of AZD1222 vaccination. V gene TRBV5-4 combines with J gene TRBJ2-4; D might be TRBD1 or TRBD2, each matching 7 bases. The sequence was collected from an adult in good health. For the CDR3, the DNA is TGTGCCAGCAGCTTTCAGGGGGGGGCCAAAAACATTCAGTACTTC. It codes for CASSFQGGAKNIQYF. The full variable domain, with the rest looked up from reference TRBV5-4 and TRBJ2-4, is ETGVTQSPTHLIKTRGQQVTLRCSSQSGHNTVSWYQQALGQGPQFIFQYYREEENGRGNFPPRFSGLQFPNYSSELNVNALELDDSALYLCASSFQGGAKNIQYFGAGTRLSVL.